This T cell receptor (beta chain) was profiled in a study of CXCR3-negative and CXCR3-positive naive CD8 T cells. On this clonotype itself: The antigen is not known.

The length of the CDR3 is 13 residues. Germline loops: CDR1 MDHEN, CDR2 SYDVKM. Study results and caveats: Naive subsets had comparable surface CD5; TCR strength was inferred from TRB CDR3 properties.

Via 5' RACE with UMI labels, TRB cDNA libraries were prepared. With the 5' RACE reads reprocessed, TCRdb shows one record per CDR3 protein and no DNA. This sample contains 100,000 to 150,000 distinct CDR3 sequences. This clonotype was obtained from a human donor in good health. Some clones in this sample may be carry-over from other donors' samples. Material: naive CXCR3- CD8+ T cells from blood. Subset reported: CD45RO-CCR7+CD27+CD95- naive CD8+ T cells lacking CXCR3 (TNR3-). The V call is TRBV28, the J call TRBJ2-5. CDR3 in amino acids: CASSPKMGETQYF. Drawing the rest from reference TRBV28 and TRBJ2-5, the complete variable domain is DVKVTQSSRYLVKRTGEKVFLECVQDMDHENMFWYRQDPGLGLRLIYFSYDVKMKEKGDIPEGYSVSREKKERFSLILESASTNQTSMYLCASSPKMGETQYFGPGTRLLVL.